Listed below are T cell receptor beta chains from one sample, sequenced in a study of blood T cells in healthy people across ages. Each CDR3 protein gets one entry after TCRdb re-called the 5' RACE reads with MiXCR. The table lists 1,300,000 or so distinct CDR3 sequences, 59% of them singletons, with 5% to 7% in the top ten. Sequencing was carried out using blood. The receptors originated from a young man in good health. The CDR3 runs from the conserved cysteine through the conserved F or W. A D gene is named only where the DNA matches it firmly. The listing skips clone size in some rows; elsewhere it reads once, few, many or a size class.

CDR3aa | CDR3nt | d_gene | j_gene | v_gene | abundance
CSARSGGGNEQFF | TGCAGCGCACGTAGCGGAGGCGGCAATGAGCAGTTCTTC | . | TRBJ2-1 | TRBV29-1 | .
CASSQPNYNEQFF | TGTGCCAGCAGCCAACCGAACTACAATGAGCAGTTCTTC | . | TRBJ2-1 | TRBV14 | .
CSAILLIAGNSYEQYF | TGCAGTGCTATTCTTTTGATAGCAGGGAACTCCTACGAGCAGTACTTC | . | TRBJ2-7 | TRBV20-1 | few
CASSQWTSGAYNEQFF | TGTGCCAGCAGCCAGTGGACTAGCGGGGCGTACAATGAGCAGTTCTTC | TRBD2 | TRBJ2-1 | TRBV7-2 | few
CASSSPLTGPPEELFF | TGCGCCAGCAGCTCGCCATTGACAGGGCCCCCCGAGGAGCTGTTTTTT | TRBD1 | TRBJ2-2 | TRBV5-1 | .
CASSQSGTENEQFF | TGCGCCAGCAGCCAATCCGGGACAGAGAATGAGCAGTTCTTC | TRBD1 | TRBJ2-1 | TRBV4-1 | .
CASSRLDRVSYEQYF | TGTGCCAGCAGCCGATTGGACCGTGTCTCTTACGAGCAGTACTTC | . | TRBJ2-7 | TRBV7-2 | .
CASSPISFMNTEAFF | TGTGCCAGCAGTCCGATATCCTTCATGAACACTGAAGCTTTCTTT | . | TRBJ1-1 | TRBV6-2/TRBV6-3 | .
CASSFGRGLAFEQYF | TGTGCCAGCAGTTTCGGCCGGGGCCTCGCTTTCGAGCAGTACTTC | . | TRBJ2-7 | TRBV28 | .
CSVGELATVGEQYF | TGCAGCGTTGGGGAGCTAGCTACCGTGGGGGAGCAGTACTTC | . | TRBJ2-7 | TRBV29-1 | few
CASSEVPSGLNEQFF | TGTGCCAGCAGTGAGGTGCCTAGCGGGTTGAATGAGCAGTTCTTC | TRBD2 | TRBJ2-1 | TRBV6-4 | .
CSVGLTGTSTDTQYF | TGCAGCGTCGGGTTGACAGGTACCAGCACAGATACGCAGTATTTT | . | TRBJ2-3 | TRBV29-1 | .
CASSSQGAYYGYTF | TGTGCCAGCAGCTCACAGGGGGCGTACTATGGCTACACCTTC | TRBD1 | TRBJ1-2 | TRBV7-9 | .
CSARDFRTGTSYEQYF | TGCAGTGCTAGAGATTTTCGGACGGGTACCTCCTACGAGCAGTACTTC | . | TRBJ2-7 | TRBV20-1 | .
CASSLGGGRGYTF | TGTGCCAGCAGTTTAGGGGGAGGTCGGGGCTACACCTTC | . | TRBJ1-2 | TRBV12-3/TRBV12-4 | .
CASSLSGQDYGYTF | TGTGCCAGCAGCTTATCAGGGCAGGACTATGGCTACACCTTC | . | TRBJ1-2 | TRBV7-2 | few
CASSSSQGTQYF | TGTGCCAGCAGCTCTAGTCAGGGAACCCAGTACTTC | . | TRBJ2-7 | TRBV11-2 | .
CASGSLAGPSYQYF | TGTGCCAGCGGATCACTAGCGGGGCCCTCTTACCAGTACTTC | TRBD2 | TRBJ2-5 | TRBV2 | .
CASRREVGTQYF | TGTGCCAGCAGACGGGAGGTGGGTACGCAGTATTTT | TRBD2 | TRBJ2-3 | TRBV6-5 | few
CASSPMEGVYEQYF | TGTGCCAGCTCACCGATGGAGGGTGTTTACGAGCAGTACTTC | . | TRBJ2-7 | TRBV18 | .
CASRAAMVEQFF | TGTGCCAGCAGGGCAGCTATGGTTGAGCAGTTCTTC | . | TRBJ2-1 | TRBV2 | .
CASSLSGPEAFF | TGTGCCAGCAGTTTATCTGGGCCTGAAGCTTTCTTT | . | TRBJ1-1 | TRBV28 | .
CAISTDRSTDTQYF | TGTGCCATCAGCACAGACAGGAGCACAGATACGCAGTATTTT | . | TRBJ2-3 | TRBV10-3 | .
CASGLVPNRENDGYTF | TGTGCTAGTGGTTTGGTCCCCAACAGGGAAAACGATGGCTACACCTTC | . | TRBJ1-2 | TRBV12-5 | .
CSVEDLSGTDTQYF | TGCAGCGTTGAAGATCTGTCAGGCACAGATACGCAGTATTTT | . | TRBJ2-3 | TRBV29-1 | .
CASSRGMTSGRRETQYF | TGCGCCAGCAGCCGTGGAATGACTAGCGGGAGGAGGGAGACCCAGTACTTC | TRBD2 | TRBJ2-5 | TRBV4-1 | .
CSAISGGATGELFF | TGCAGTGCTATTAGCGGGGGGGCTACCGGGGAGCTGTTTTTT | TRBD2 | TRBJ2-2 | TRBV20-1 | .
CASSVVGDSYTDTQYF | TGTGCCAGCAGCGTAGTGGGGGACTCCTACACAGATACGCAGTATTTT | . | TRBJ2-3 | TRBV9 | .
CATSDSWTGATQYF | TGTGCCACCAGTGATTCATGGACAGGAGCGACCCAGTACTTC | TRBD1 | TRBJ2-5 | TRBV24-1 | few
CASSRPGQGTPESSYEQYF | TGTGCCAGCAGTCGCCCTGGACAGGGGACACCCGAAAGCTCCTACGAGCAGTACTTC | TRBD1 | TRBJ2-7 | TRBV12-3/TRBV12-4 | .
CASTHTGTFSSYEQYF | TGTGCCAGCACCCACACCGGGACTTTTAGCTCCTACGAGCAGTACTTC | . | TRBJ2-7 | TRBV7-2 | few
CASSPTRVYGYTF | TGTGCCAGCAGTCCTACAAGAGTATATGGCTACACCTTC | . | TRBJ1-2 | TRBV6-2/TRBV6-3 | .
CSPGLSSYEQYF | TGCAGTCCGGGACTGTCCTCCTACGAGCAGTACTTC | . | TRBJ2-7 | TRBV20-1 | .
CAWAGDRCEQYF | TGTGCGTGGGCAGGTGACAGGTGCGAGCAGTACTTC | . | TRBJ2-7 | TRBV6-4 | few
CASSRTSGSTGSFEQYF | TGTGCCAGCAGTCGGACTAGCGGGAGTACTGGGTCCTTCGAGCAGTACTTC | TRBD2 | TRBJ2-7 | TRBV6-1 | few
CASSLNRVVNSPLHF | TGTGCCAGCAGCTTAAACAGGGTGGTAAATTCACCCCTCCACTTT | . | TRBJ1-6 | TRBV7-8 | .
CSVEVQTSYEQYF | TGCAGCGTTGAAGTTCAGACGAGCTACGAGCAGTACTTC | . | TRBJ2-7 | TRBV29-1 | few
CASRQAGNEQYF | TGTGCCAGCCGACAGGCTGGCAACGAGCAGTACTTC | . | TRBJ2-7 | TRBV27 | .
CASSPHRGTGFNEQFF | TGTGCCAGCAGCCCTCATCGGGGGACTGGTTTCAATGAGCAGTTCTTC | . | TRBJ2-1 | TRBV7-7 | .
CSVKEGLLSYEQYF | TGCAGCGTCAAGGAGGGACTGCTCTCCTACGAGCAGTACTTC | . | TRBJ2-7 | TRBV29-1 | .
CATGTGNLQYF | TGTGCCACCGGGACAGGGAATCTTCAGTACTTC | TRBD1 | TRBJ2-4 | TRBV6-6 | .
CSVQIRDRGLEQYF | TGCAGCGTACAAATCCGGGACAGGGGGCTCGAGCAGTACTTC | TRBD1 | TRBJ2-7 | TRBV29-1 | few
CSAMGGLGEKLFF | TGCAGTGCTATGGGAGGGCTTGGGGAAAAACTGTTTTTT | . | TRBJ1-4 | TRBV20-1 | .
CSVVTANIQYF | TGCAGCGTTGTTACGGCAAACATTCAGTACTTC | . | TRBJ2-4 | TRBV29-1 | .
CASSLVGTQTPYEQYF | TGCGCCAGCAGCCTGGTGGGGACTCAGACTCCCTACGAGCAGTACTTC | . | TRBJ2-7 | TRBV4-3 | .
CASSPSRGATGYTF | TGTGCCAGCAGCCCTAGTCGGGGGGCGACTGGCTACACCTTC | . | TRBJ1-2 | TRBV7-9 | .